This T cell receptor beta chain was recovered during a study of T cell responses to AZD1222 COVID-19 vaccine. Whole-study findings and limits: Researchers took repertoire samples only after the peak T cell response had come. Variant regions that are unmutated are reportedly the target of nearly half of spike-specific TCRs.

Sequencing used immunoSEQ multiplex PCR; TCRdb keeps in-frame clones, though not all of them. The sample lists approximately 150,000 clones; around 83% were seen once. A note on this clone: Its antigen is still unknown.

The CDR3 loop spans 14 amino acids. Germline values: CDR1 MNHEY, CDR2 SVGAGI. V was pared by 2 bases and J by 3 bases, with 4 bases of the junction left unmatched. The sequences come from peripheral blood, collected 28 days after the second AZD1222 dose. The V call is TRBV6-5, the J call TRBJ2-7, with TRBD1 matching 7 bases. The source of this sequence is an adult who received the AZD1222 COVID-19 vaccine. CDR3 amino acids: CASSYGSGGYEQYF. The CDR3 DNA sequence: TGTGCCAGCAGTTACGGTTCAGGGGGCTACGAGCAGTACTTC.